Below are 15 T cell receptor beta chains sequenced from a single sample in a study of shared clonotypes between healthy human individuals. Assay: immunoSEQ multiplex PCR; the TCRdb copy retains only in-frame clones and omits some. The sample has about 2.4 million clones; 80% to 95% are singletons. The sample comprised naive CD4+ T cells from PBMCs. Subset of the sample: CD45RA+ positively selected. These receptors originate from a young man in good health. Some clones in this sample may be carry-over from other donors' samples.

V gene TRBV5-5 combines with J gene TRBJ1-2, with D uncertain. The CDR3 runs to 14 residues. With 1 base removed from V and 3 bases from J, the gap between germline ends came to 10 bases. Looked up from germline, CDR1 is SGHKS and CDR2 is YYEKEE (reference sequence). This CDR3 is CASSLSTQYYGYTF. DNA for the CDR3: TGTGCCAGCAGCTTGAGCACACAGTACTATGGCTACACCTTC.

The CDR3 loop is CAWIPLPTLSPDTYQETQYF. CDR3 in DNA: TGTGCCTGGATTCCCCTTCCGACACTCTCACCGGACACCTACCAAGAGACCCAGTACTTC. The chain is built from TRBV30 and TRBJ2-5, with D perhaps matching TRBD1 (5 bases). The CDR3 length is 20 residues. Looked up from germline, CDR1 is GTSNPN and CDR2 is SVGIG (reference sequence). V gave up 4 bases and J gave up 0 bases, with 30 bases separating them.

The chain joins TRBV9 to TRBJ2-7; possibly TRBD2 for D (5 bases). Trimming took 2 bases from V and 4 from J, leaving 13 bases between them. The CDR3 consists of 14 residues. Germline values: CDR1 SGDLS, CDR2 YYNGEE. CDR3 coding DNA: TGTGCCAGCAGCGTTGTCCGGGATCCTTACGAGCAGTACTTC. It codes for CASSVVRDPYEQYF. Using reference TRBV9 and TRBJ2-7 for the parts outside the CDR3, the full variable domain is DSGVTQTPKHLITATGQRVTLRCSPRSGDLSVYWYQQSLDQGLQFLIQYYNGEERAKGNILERFSAQQFPDLHSELNLSSLELGDSALYFCASSVVRDPYEQYFGPGTRLTVT.

The CDR3 DNA follows: TGTGCCAGCAGCCAATTGGGTTCTGCGTACAATGAGCAGTTCTTC. The encoded protein is CASSQLGSAYNEQFF. This chain connects TRBV5-6 to TRBJ2-1; the D is unclear. CDR1 and CDR2 (germline): SGHDT, YYEEEE. V was cut by 4 bases and J by 4 bases, with 15 bases left in between. CDR3 length: 15 amino acids.

V gene TRBV7-3 combines with J gene TRBJ2-1; 10 bases match TRBD1. The CDR3 loop spans 15 amino acids. With V trimmed by 7 bases and J by 2 bases, 5 bases remained unmatched. Germline V lookup: CDR1 SGHTA, CDR2 FQGTGA. The CDR3 spells CASTVGTGAYNEQFF. CDR3 bases: TGTGCCAGCACCGTTGGGACAGGGGCCTACAATGAGCAGTTCTTC.

The chain couples TRBV28 to TRBJ2-3; 9 positions match TRBD2. Germline CDR1 is MDHEN and CDR2 is SYDVKM. The CDR3 spans 14 residues. Germline trimming cut 7 bases from V and 8 bases from J; bases unmatched to any gene: 10. The CDR3 region has the DNA TGTGCCAGCAAACCCAGCGGGGGGCAAGGTACGCAGTATTTT. It yields the protein CASKPSGGQGTQYF.

V is TRBV7-9 and J is TRBJ1-5; D is undetermined. The CDR3 runs 13 residues. The germline CDR1 and CDR2 sequences are SEHNR and FQNEAQ (reference sequence). V dropped 3 bases and J dropped 9 bases, with 12 bases sitting between them. CDR3 region: CASSLGSGRPQHF. In nucleotides, the CDR3 is TGTGCCAGCAGCTTGGGGTCCGGACGGCCCCAGCATTTT.

This chain joins TRBV28 and TRBJ2-7, with D possibly TRBD2 on 6 matching bases. CDR1 is MDHEN and CDR2 is SYDVKM in the germline V gene. The CDR3 sequence is 13 residues long. V lost 6 bases, J lost 3 bases, and 12 bases lay in between. In nucleotides, the CDR3 is TGTGCCAGCAGGGGGACTCCCCACTACGAGCAGTACTTC. Amino acids: CASRGTPHYEQYF.

The V gene is TRBV6-6, the J gene TRBJ2-5; TRBD2 might be the D (6 bases). The CDR3 sequence is 14 residues long. The germline V gene encodes CDR1 MNHNY and CDR2 SVGAGI (reference sequence). The V end was cut by 7 bases, the J end by 5 bases, with 17 bases between. The CDR3: CASTALRDSETQYF. In DNA form, the CDR3 reads TGTGCCAGCACTGCCCTACGGGACTCCGAGACCCAGTACTTC.

This chain connects TRBV7-2 to TRBJ1-2; D call uncertain. The CDR3 length is 15 residues. CDR1 SGHTA and CDR2 FQGNSA come from the germline V gene. V was clipped by 5 bases and J by 1 base, with 14 bases between them. The CDR3: CASSPWPAFNYGYTF. CDR3 sequence (DNA): TGTGCCAGCAGCCCCTGGCCGGCCTTTAACTATGGCTACACCTTC.

J is TRBJ1-4 and V is TRBV6-5; possibly TRBD1 for D (6 bases). The CDR3 runs to 14 residues. Germline CDR1 and CDR2: MNHEY and SVGAGI. Trimming took off 5 bases at V and 7 bases at J, with 14 bases between the two ends. The CDR3 here is CASSNQGRGEKLFF. The CDR3 bases are TGTGCCAGCAGTAACCAGGGGCGGGGTGAAAAACTGTTTTTT.

The chain couples TRBV5-1 to TRBJ1-3; no clear D gene. The germline V gene has CDR1 SGHRS and CDR2 YFSETQ. V dropped 0 bases and J dropped 3 bases, with 13 bases sitting between them. The length of the CDR3 is 16 residues. CDR3 protein: CASSLEPPASGNTIYF. CDR3 nucleotide sequence: TGCGCCAGCAGCTTGGAACCTCCAGCCAGTGGAAACACCATATATTTT.

The gene calls are TRBV14 and TRBJ2-1; D gene ambiguous. The germline V gene has CDR1 SGHDN and CDR2 FVKESK. The CDR3 consists of 18 residues. V dropped 1 base and J dropped 0 bases, with 16 bases sitting between them. CDR3 protein: CASSQGGLGLSSYNEQFF. In DNA, the CDR3 is TGTGCCAGCAGCCAAGGTGGCCTAGGATTGAGCTCCTACAATGAGCAGTTCTTC.

V and J are TRBV6-6 and TRBJ1-5; D call uncertain. This CDR3 has 14 amino acids. The germline V and J ends were trimmed by 2 bases and 2 bases, with 7 bases remaining between them. In germline, CDR1 is MNHNY, CDR2 SVGAGI (reference sequence). CDR3 residues: CASSYLSGNQPQHF. The CDR3 coding sequence is TGTGCCAGCAGTTACCTTAGCGGCAATCAGCCCCAGCATTTT.

The chain employs TRBV7-9 and TRBJ1-1; D not resolved. The CDR3 is 12 amino acids. Trimming took off 1 base at V and 8 bases at J, with 8 bases between the two ends. Germline lookup yields CDR1 SEHNR and CDR2 FQNEAQ (reference sequence). CDR3 in DNA: TGTGCCAGCAGCTTAGAGGAAACAGAAGCTTTCTTT. The encoded protein is CASSLEETEAFF.